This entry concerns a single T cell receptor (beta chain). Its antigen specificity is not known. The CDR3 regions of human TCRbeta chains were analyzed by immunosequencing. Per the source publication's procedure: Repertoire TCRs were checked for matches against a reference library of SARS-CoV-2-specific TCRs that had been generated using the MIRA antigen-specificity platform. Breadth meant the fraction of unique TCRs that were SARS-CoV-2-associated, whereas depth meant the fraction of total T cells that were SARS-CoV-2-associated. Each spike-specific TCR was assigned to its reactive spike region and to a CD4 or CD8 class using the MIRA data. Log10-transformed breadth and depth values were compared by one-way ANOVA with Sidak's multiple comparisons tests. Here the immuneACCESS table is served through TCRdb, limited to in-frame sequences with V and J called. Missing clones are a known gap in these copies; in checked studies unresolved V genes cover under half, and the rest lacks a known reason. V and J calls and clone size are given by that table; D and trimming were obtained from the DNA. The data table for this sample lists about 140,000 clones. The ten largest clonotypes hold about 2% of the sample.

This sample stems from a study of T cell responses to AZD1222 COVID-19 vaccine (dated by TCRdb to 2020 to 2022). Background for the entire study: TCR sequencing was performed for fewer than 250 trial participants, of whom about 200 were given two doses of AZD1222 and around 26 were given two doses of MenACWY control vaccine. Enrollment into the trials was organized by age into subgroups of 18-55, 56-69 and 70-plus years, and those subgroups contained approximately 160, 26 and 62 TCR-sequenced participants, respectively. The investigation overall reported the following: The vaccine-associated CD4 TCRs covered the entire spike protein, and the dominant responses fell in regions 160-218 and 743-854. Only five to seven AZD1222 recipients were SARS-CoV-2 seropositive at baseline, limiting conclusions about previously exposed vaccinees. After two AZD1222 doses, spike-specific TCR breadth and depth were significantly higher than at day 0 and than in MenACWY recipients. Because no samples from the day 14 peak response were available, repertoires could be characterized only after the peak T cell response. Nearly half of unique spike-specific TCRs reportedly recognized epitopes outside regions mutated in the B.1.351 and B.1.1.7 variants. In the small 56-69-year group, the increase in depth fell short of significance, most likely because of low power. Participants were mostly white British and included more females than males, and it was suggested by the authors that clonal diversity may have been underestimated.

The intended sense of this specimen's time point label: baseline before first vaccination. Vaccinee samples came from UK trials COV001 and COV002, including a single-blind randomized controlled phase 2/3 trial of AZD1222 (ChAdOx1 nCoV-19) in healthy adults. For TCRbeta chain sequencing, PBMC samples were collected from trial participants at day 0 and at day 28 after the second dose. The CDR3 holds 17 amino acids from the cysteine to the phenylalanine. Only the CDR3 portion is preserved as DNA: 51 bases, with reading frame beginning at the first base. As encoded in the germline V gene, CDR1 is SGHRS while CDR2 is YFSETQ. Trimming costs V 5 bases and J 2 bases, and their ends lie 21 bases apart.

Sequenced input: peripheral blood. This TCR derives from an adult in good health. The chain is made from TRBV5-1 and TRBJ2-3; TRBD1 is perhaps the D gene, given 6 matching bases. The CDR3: CASSVRTDRLNTDTQYF. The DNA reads TGCGCCAGCAGTGTAAGGACAGACAGACTTAACACAGATACGCAGTATTTT. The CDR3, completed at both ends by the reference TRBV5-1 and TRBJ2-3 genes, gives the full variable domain KAGVTQTPRYLIKTRGQQVTLSCSPISGHRSVSWYQQTPGQGLQFLFEYFSETQRNKGNFPGRFSGRQFSNSRSEMNVSTLELGDSALYLCASSVRTDRLNTDTQYFGPGTRLTVL.